The 20 T cell receptor beta chains in this list originate from one sample, sequenced in a study of PD-1 blockade in classical Hodgkin lymphoma (TCRdb year 2020). The sample's time point, from its label and the paper: cycle 1 day 1 (C1D1), immediately before nivolumab initiation. Relapse after autologous stem cell transplantation had occurred in all trial patients, and cohorts A, B and C were distinguished by prior brentuximab vedotin exposure. CD4+ T cells were purified from thawed PBMCs by magnetic negative selection with a Miltenyi CD4+ T cell isolation kit. The library was produced with the immunoSEQ multiplex PCR assay. TCRdb carries this immuneACCESS record with in-frame sequences only. Its versions omit some clonotypes, under half of them owing to an unresolved V gene in the studies checked, with the rest unexplained. A total of tens of thousands of clones appear in this sample, around 84% of them only once. The leading ten clones occupy around 1.8% of the sample.

Source: CD4+ T cells from blood, taken at baseline. The receptors stem from a human donor with classical Hodgkin lymphoma.

V is TRBV19 and J is TRBJ1-5; TRBD1 agrees at 7 bases. The CDR3 sequence is 15 residues long. CDR1 and CDR2 (germline): LNHDA, SQIVND (reference sequence). V dropped 4 bases and J dropped 7; count of bases not matched to a gene: 10. CDR3 protein: CASSTGQGVGQPQHF. In nucleotides, the CDR3 is TGTGCCAGTAGTACTGGGCAGGGGGTAGGACAGCCCCAGCATTTT.

The chain recombines TRBV6-5 with TRBJ2-7, with TRBD1 matching 7 bases. Losses at the gene ends were 4 bases for V and 2 bases for J; bases not matched to a gene: 8. Germline V gene sequence: CDR1 MNHEY, CDR2 SVGAGI. The CDR3 runs 15 residues. CDR3 residues: CASSSPTGMAYEQYF. The CDR3, as DNA: TGTGCCAGCAGTTCTCCGACAGGGATGGCCTACGAGCAGTACTTC.

The gene calls are TRBV27 and TRBJ2-1; 14 bases are shared with TRBD2. V was clipped by 8 bases and J by 7 bases; unmatched bases: 7. The germline V gene encodes CDR1 MNHEY and CDR2 SMNVEV (reference sequence). The length of the CDR3 is 15 residues. The CDR3 DNA follows: TGTGCCAGCCGGACTAGCGGGGGGATGGGAAATGAGCAGTTCTTC. This encodes CASRTSGGMGNEQFF.

This sequence joins TRBV2 and TRBJ1-2; D uncertain. The V gene lost 2 bases and the J gene lost 4 bases, with 2 bases spanning the gap. From germline, CDR1 is SNHLY and CDR2 FYNNEI. CDR3 length: 11 residues. Here the CDR3 DNA reads TGTGCCAGCAGTGAATCCTATGGCTACACCTTC. It codes for CASSESYGYTF.

The chain employs TRBV5-1 and TRBJ2-7; 9 bases are a match to TRBD1. The CDR3 runs 14 residues. J was trimmed by 7 bases and V by 4 bases; bases with no gene match: 9. CDR1 is SGHRS and CDR2 is YFSETQ in the germline V gene. The CDR3 DNA is TGCGCCAGCAGCGTTGGAACTGGACAGGGGGAGCAGTACTTC. It yields the protein CASSVGTGQGEQYF.

This clone was seen only once. The genes are TRBV5-1 and TRBJ2-3, with D perhaps matching TRBD2 (7 bases). V was cut by 0 bases and J by 3 bases, with 11 bases left in between. CDR1 and CDR2 (germline): SGHRS, YFSETQ. This CDR3 contains 15 residues. CDR3 DNA: TGCGCCAGCAGCTTGGGCAGGGGAGGGACAGATACGCAGTATTTT. Its protein is CASSLGRGGTDTQYF.

This rearrangement joins TRBV6-6 to TRBJ2-2; TRBD1 is a possible D gene (5 bases). CDR1 and CDR2 (germline): MNHNY, SVGAGI (reference sequence). The V end lost 2 bases, the J end lost 3 bases, and 7 bases lay between the germline ends. The CDR3 extends over 14 amino acids. CDR3 nucleotides: TGTGCCAGCAGTTACAGGGGCCACACCGGGGAGCTGTTTTTT. It is translated as CASSYRGHTGELFF.

The chain carries TRBV7-2 and TRBJ1-5, with 7 bases fitting TRBD1. The length of the CDR3 is 14 residues. Looked up from germline, CDR1 is SGHTA and CDR2 is FQGNSA. J was trimmed by 2 bases and V by 5 bases; bases with no gene match: 3. CDR3 DNA: TGTGCCAGCAGCCGGGGACAGCGCAATCAGCCCCAGCATTTT. It yields the protein CASSRGQRNQPQHF.

This chain uses TRBV19 with TRBJ1-1, with D possibly matching TRBD1 (6 bases). The CDR3 spans 14 residues. In germline, CDR1 is LNHDA, CDR2 SQIVND (reference sequence). V lost 2 bases and J lost 7, with 14 bases in between. CDR3 region: CASSIRRGSDEAFF. Written as DNA, the CDR3 is TGTGCCAGTAGTATAAGGAGGGGGTCGGATGAAGCTTTCTTT.

The chain employs TRBV4-3 and TRBJ1-4; D is unclear. Germline-derived CDR1 and CDR2 are LGHNA and YSLEER. Trimming shortened V by 2 bases and J by 4 bases, and 8 bases separated the two germline ends. There are 14 residues in the CDR3. The CDR3 loop is CASSQQLSNEKLFF. In DNA form, the CDR3 reads TGCGCCAGCAGCCAACAACTGAGTAATGAAAAACTGTTTTTT.

V usage is TRBV5-1 and J usage is TRBJ2-2; tentative D call: TRBD1 (6 bases). The V and J ends lost 2 bases and 4 bases respectively, with 9 bases between them. CDR1 is SGHRS and CDR2 is YFSETQ in the germline V gene. The CDR3 loop spans 14 amino acids. CDR3 amino acids: CASSFTGRTGELFF. CDR3 nucleotides: TGCGCCAGCAGCTTTACAGGGCGCACCGGGGAGCTGTTTTTT.

In its sample, this clone was seen once. This chain uses TRBV20-1 with TRBJ1-4; D not resolved. Trimming pared 1 base from V and 8 bases from J, leaving 5 bases between. Germline V gene data show CDR1 as DFQATT and CDR2 as SNEGSKA (reference sequence). The CDR3 extends over 11 amino acids. CDR3 bases: TGCAGTGCTAGAGCCCTCGAAAAACTGTTTTTT. It encodes CSARALEKLFF.

The rearrangement links TRBV25-1 to TRBJ1-4; possible D gene TRBD1, 6 bases. Germline V lookup: CDR1 MGHDK, CDR2 SYGVNS. Between the trimmed V and J ends, which lost 4 bases and 8 bases, there was a span of 11 bases. The CDR3 is made up of 13 amino acids. CDR3 region: CASSVGGGEKLFF. CDR3 coding DNA: TGTGCCAGCAGTGTGGGGGGCGGGGAAAAACTGTTTTTT.

This clone was observed once. The chain is built from TRBV7-2 and TRBJ2-5; D ambiguous. The J call may be mistaken, given a closer DNA end match to TRBJ2-7. The CDR3 contains 13 residues. Germline-derived CDR1 and CDR2 are SGHTA and FQGNSA. The CDR3 here is CASSQTPAYEQYF. The CDR3 DNA follows: TGTGCCAGCAGCCAGACACCTGCCTACGAGCAGTACTTC.

V is TRBV5-4 and J is TRBJ2-7; 8 bases map to TRBD1. Germline V CDR1 and CDR2: SGHNT, YYREEE (reference sequence). CDR3 size: 16 residues. V was clipped by 4 bases and J by 0 bases; unmatched bases: 9. The CDR3, as DNA: TGTGCCAGCAGCCCAGGGACAGGCCGAAGCTCCTACGAGCAGTACTTC. This codes for CASSPGTGRSSYEQYF.

The rearrangement uses TRBV15 and TRBJ1-1; D gene ambiguous. The CDR3 is 12 amino acids. The germline V and J ends were trimmed by 0 bases and 2 bases, with 1 base remaining between them. Germline V lookup: CDR1 LNHNV, CDR2 YYDKDF (reference sequence). The CDR3 DNA is TGTGCCACCAGCAGAGATAACACTGAAGCTTTCTTT. Translated: CATSRDNTEAFF.

The V gene is TRBV9, the J gene TRBJ2-2; tentatively, D is TRBD1 (6 bases). The CDR3 has 15 amino acids. Germline V gives CDR1 SGDLS, CDR2 YYNGEE. V was clipped by 4 bases and J by 0 bases, with 10 bases between them. The CDR3 spells CASSPRTANTGELFF. CDR3 DNA sequence: TGTGCCAGCAGCCCACGGACAGCGAACACCGGGGAGCTGTTTTTT.

This chain joins TRBV5-1 and TRBJ1-6; maybe TRBD1 (6 bases). V lost 1 base to trimming and J lost 8 bases, with 13 bases between them. The CDR3 length is 15 residues. Germline loops: CDR1 SGHRS, CDR2 YFSETQ. As DNA, the CDR3 is TGCGCCAGCAGCTTGACAGGGTTGCAGGATTCACCCCTCCACTTT. It specifies CASSLTGLQDSPLHF.

This clone was observed a few times. The CDR3 loop is CASSQNRLLNTEAFF. The CDR3 nucleotides are TGCGCCAGCAGCCAAAACAGGCTCCTGAACACTGAAGCTTTCTTT. This rearrangement joins TRBV4-3 to TRBJ1-1; TRBD1 might be the D (5 bases). CDR3 length: 15 residues. Germline V lookup: CDR1 LGHNA, CDR2 YSLEER. The V gene lost 2 bases and the J gene lost 0 bases, with 10 bases spanning the gap.

On this clone itself: At one of its ends the junction is not consistent with the germline gene, which may arise from a read error. The chain employs TRBV12-5 and TRBJ2-2; D gene uncertain. In germline, CDR1 is LGHNT, CDR2 FRNRAP. The CDR3 loop spans 16 amino acids. CDR3 DNA: TGTGCTAGTGGTTTGACACGACATTCGAACGCCGGGGAGCTGTTTTTT. It encodes CASGLTRHSNAGELFF. The full variable domain, its missing parts supplied by reference TRBV12-5 and TRBJ2-2, is DARVTQTPRHKVTEMGQEVTMRCQPILGHNTVFWYRQTMMQGLELLAYFRNRAPLDDSGMPKDRFSAEMPDATLATLKIQPSEPRDSAVYFCASGLTRHSNAGELFFGEGSRLTVL.